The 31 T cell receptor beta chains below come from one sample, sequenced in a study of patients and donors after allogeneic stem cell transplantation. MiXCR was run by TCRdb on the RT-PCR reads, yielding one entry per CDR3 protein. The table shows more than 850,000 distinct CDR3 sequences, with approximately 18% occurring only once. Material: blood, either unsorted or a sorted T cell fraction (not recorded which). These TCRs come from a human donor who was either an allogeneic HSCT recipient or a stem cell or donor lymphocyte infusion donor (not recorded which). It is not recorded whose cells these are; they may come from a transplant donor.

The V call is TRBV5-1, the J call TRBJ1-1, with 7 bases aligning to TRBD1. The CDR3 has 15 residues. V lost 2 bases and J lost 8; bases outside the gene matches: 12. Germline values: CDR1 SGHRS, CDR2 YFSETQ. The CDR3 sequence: CASSLFSGRGIEAFF. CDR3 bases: TGCGCCAGCAGCTTATTCAGTGGCAGGGGGATCGAAGCTTTCTTT.

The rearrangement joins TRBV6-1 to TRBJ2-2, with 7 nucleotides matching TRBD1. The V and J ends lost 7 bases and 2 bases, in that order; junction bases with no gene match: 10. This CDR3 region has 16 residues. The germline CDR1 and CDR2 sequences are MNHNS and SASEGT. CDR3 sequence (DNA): TGTGCCAGCACCCATGGGACAGCATTAAACACCGGGGAGCTGTTTTTT. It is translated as CASTHGTALNTGELFF.

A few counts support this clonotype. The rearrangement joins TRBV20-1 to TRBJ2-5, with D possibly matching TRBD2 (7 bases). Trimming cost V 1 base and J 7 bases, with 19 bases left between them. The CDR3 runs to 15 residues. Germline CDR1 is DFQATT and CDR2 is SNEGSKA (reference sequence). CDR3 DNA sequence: TGCAGTGCTAGAGCCCTGGGGGCGGGGGCTTTGACCCAGTACTTC. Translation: CSARALGAGALTQYF.

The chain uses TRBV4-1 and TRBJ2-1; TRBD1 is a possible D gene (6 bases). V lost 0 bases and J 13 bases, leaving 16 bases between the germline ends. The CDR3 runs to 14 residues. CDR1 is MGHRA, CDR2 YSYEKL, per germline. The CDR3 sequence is CASSQEGRGPGQFF. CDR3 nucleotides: TGCGCCAGCAGCCAAGAAGGCAGGGGCCCCGGCCAGTTCTTC.

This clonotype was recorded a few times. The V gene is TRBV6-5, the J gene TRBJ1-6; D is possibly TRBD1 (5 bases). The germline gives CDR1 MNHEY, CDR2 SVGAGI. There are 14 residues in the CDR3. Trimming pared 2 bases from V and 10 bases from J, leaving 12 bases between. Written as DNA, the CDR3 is TGTGCCAGCAGTTACGGACTGGGGGGGTCACCCCTCCACTTT. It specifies CASSYGLGGSPLHF.

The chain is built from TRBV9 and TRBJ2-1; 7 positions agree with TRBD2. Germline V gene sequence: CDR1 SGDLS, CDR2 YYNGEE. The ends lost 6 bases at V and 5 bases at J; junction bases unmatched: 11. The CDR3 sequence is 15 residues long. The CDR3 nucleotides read TGTGCCAGCACCACCGGGGGACTAACCAACAATGAGCAGTTCTTC. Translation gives CASTTGGLTNNEQFF. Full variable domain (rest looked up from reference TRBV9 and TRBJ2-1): DSGVTQTPKHLITATGQRVTLRCSPRSGDLSVYWYQQSLDQGLQFLIQYYNGEERAKGNILERFSAQQFPDLHSELNLSSLELGDSALYFCASTTGGLTNNEQFFGPGTRLTVL.

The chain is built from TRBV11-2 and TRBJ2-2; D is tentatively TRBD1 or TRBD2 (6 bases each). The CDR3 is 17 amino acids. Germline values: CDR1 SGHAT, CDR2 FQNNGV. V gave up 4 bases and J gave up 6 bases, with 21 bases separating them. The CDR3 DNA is TGTGCCAGCAGCTCGCCGGGCAGGCGTAGGGGGGCCGGGGAGCTGTTTTTT. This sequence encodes CASSSPGRRRGAGELFF.

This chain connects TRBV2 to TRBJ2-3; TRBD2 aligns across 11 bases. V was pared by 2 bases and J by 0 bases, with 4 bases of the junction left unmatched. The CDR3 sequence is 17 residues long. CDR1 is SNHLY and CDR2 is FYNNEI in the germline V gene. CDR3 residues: CASSELASGGSTDTQYF. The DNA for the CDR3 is TGTGCCAGCAGTGAACTGGCTAGCGGGGGGAGCACAGATACGCAGTATTTT.

The CDR3 bases are TGTGCCAGCAGCCAAGAATGGGGCGGGGGGGCAGATACGCAGTATTTT. Its translation: CASSQEWGGGADTQYF. The chain employs TRBV3-1 and TRBJ2-3; TRBD2 matches 9 bases. The V and J ends lost 0 bases and 4 bases, in that order; junction bases with no gene match: 5. The CDR3 consists of 16 residues. Germline V gene lookup returns CDR1 LGHDT and CDR2 YNNKEL (reference sequence).

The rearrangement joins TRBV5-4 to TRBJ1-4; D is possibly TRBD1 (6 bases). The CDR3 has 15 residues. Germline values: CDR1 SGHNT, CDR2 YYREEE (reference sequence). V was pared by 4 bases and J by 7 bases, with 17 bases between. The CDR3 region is CASSPGGQLGEKLFF. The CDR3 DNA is TGTGCCAGCAGCCCCGGAGGACAGTTGGGTGAAAAACTGTTTTTT.

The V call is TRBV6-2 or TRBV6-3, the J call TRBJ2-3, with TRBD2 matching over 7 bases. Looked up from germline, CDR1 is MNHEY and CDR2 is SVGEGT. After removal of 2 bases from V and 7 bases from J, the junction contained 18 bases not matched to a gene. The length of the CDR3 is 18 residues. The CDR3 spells CASSYGSGGTQLFYTQYF. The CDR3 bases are TGTGCCAGCAGTTACGGGTCCGGGGGGACTCAACTTTTCTATACGCAGTATTTT.

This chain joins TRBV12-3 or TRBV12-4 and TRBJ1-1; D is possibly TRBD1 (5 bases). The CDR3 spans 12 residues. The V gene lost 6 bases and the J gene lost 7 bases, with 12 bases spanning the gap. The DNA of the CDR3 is TGTGCCAGCAGCCTACGACAGTTTGAAGCTTTCTTT. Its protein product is CASSLRQFEAFF.

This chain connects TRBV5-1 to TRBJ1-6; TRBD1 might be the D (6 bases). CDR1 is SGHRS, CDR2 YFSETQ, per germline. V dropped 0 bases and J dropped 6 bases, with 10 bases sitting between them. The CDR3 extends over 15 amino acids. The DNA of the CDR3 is TGCGCCAGCAGCTTGGCCGGACAGTTTAATTCACCCCTCCACTTT. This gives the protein CASSLAGQFNSPLHF.

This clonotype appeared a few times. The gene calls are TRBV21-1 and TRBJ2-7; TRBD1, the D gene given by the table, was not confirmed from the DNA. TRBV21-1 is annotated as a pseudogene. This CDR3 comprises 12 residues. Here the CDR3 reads CASRSRTSEQYF. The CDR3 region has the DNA TGTGCCAGCCGAAGCAGGACATCCGAGCAGTACTTC.

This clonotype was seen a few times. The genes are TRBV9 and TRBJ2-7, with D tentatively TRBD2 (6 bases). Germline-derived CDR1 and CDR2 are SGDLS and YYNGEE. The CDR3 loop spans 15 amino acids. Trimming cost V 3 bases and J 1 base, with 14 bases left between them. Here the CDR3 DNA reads TGTGCCAGCAGCGCCACCGGGACTCCTTCCTACGAGCAGTACTTC. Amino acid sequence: CASSATGTPSYEQYF.

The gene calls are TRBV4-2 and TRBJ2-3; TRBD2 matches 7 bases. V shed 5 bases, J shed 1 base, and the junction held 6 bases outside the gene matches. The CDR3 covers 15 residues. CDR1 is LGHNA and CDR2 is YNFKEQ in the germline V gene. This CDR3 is CASSSRRGGTDTQYF. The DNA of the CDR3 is TGTGCCAGCAGCAGTCGACGGGGGGGCACAGATACGCAGTATTTT.

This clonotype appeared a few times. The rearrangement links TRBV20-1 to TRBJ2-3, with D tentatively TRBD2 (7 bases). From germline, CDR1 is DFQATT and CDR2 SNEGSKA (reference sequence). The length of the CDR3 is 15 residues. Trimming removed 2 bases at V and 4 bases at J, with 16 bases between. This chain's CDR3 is CSARLAGAAADTQYF. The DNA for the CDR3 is TGCAGTGCTAGATTGGCGGGGGCCGCCGCAGATACGCAGTATTTT.

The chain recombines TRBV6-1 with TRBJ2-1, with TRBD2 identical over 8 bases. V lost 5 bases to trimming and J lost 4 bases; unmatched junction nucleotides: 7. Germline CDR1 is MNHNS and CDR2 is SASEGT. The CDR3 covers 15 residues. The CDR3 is CASSPSGGQYNEQFF. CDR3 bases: TGTGCCAGCAGTCCGAGCGGGGGCCAGTACAATGAGCAGTTCTTC.

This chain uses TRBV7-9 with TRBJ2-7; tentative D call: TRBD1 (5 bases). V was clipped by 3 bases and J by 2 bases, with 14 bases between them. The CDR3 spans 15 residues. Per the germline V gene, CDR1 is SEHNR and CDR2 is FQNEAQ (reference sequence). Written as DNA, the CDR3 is TGTGCCAGCAGCTTTCTTAGTGGGGCCACCTACGAGCAGTACTTC. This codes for CASSFLSGATYEQYF.

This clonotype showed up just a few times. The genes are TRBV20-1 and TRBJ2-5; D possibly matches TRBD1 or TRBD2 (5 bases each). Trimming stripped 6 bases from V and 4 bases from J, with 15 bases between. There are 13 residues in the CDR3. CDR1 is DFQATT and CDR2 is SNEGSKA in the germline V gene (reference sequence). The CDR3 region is CSASAPGRETQYF. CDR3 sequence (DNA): TGCAGTGCCTCTGCCCCAGGGAGAGAGACCCAGTACTTC.

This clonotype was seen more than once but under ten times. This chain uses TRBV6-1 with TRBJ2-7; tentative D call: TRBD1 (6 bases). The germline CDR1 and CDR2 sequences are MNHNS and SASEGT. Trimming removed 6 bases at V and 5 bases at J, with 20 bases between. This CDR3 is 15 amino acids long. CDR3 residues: CASSPTAPGGHEQYF. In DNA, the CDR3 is TGTGCCAGCAGCCCGACAGCCCCTGGGGGCCACGAGCAGTACTTC.

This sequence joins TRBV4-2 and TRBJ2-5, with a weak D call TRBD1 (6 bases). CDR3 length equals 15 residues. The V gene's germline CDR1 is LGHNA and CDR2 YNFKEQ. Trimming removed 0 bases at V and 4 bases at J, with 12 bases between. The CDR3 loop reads CASSQDGDNTETQYF. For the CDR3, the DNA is TGTGCCAGCAGCCAAGATGGGGACAACACAGAGACCCAGTACTTC.

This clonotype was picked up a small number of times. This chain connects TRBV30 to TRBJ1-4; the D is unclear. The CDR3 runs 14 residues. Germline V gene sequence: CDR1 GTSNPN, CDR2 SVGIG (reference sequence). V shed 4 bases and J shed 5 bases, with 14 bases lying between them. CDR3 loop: CAWTRAAINEKLFF. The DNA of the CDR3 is TGTGCCTGGACACGGGCTGCTATCAATGAAAAACTGTTTTTT.

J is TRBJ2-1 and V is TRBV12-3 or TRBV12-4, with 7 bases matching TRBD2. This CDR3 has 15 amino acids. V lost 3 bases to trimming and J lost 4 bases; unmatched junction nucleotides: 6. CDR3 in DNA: TGTGCCAGCAGTTTGGGGCGGGAGAATTACAATGAGCAGTTCTTC. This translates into CASSLGRENYNEQFF.

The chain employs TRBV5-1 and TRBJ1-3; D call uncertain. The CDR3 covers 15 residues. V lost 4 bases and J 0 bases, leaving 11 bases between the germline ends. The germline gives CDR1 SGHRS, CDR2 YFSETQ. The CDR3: CASSNDRPSGNTIYF. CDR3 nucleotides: TGCGCCAGCAGCAACGACCGACCCTCTGGAAACACCATATATTTT.

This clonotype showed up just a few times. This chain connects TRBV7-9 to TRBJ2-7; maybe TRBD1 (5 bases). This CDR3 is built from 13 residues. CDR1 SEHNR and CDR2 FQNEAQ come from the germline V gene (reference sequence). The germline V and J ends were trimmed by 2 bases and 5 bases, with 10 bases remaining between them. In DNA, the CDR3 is TGTGCCAGCAGCTTAACAGGCGCGAACGAGCAGTACTTC. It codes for CASSLTGANEQYF.

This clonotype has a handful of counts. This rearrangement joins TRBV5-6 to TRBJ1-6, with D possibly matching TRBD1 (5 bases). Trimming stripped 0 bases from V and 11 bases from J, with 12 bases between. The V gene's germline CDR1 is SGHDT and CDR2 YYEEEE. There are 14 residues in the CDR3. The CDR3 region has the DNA TGTGCCAGCAGCTTGGGGACAAAAAGTACACCCCTCCACTTT. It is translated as CASSLGTKSTPLHF. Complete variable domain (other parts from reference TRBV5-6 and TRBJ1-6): DAGVTQSPTHLIKTRGQQVTLRCSPKSGHDTVSWYQQALGQGPQFIFQYYEEEERQRGNFPDRFSGHQFPNYSSELNVNALLLGDSALYLCASSLGTKSTPLHFGNGTRLTVT.

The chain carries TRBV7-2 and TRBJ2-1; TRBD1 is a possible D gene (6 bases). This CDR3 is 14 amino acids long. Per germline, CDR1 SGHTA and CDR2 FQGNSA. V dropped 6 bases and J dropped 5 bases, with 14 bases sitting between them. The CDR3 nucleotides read TGTGCCAGCAGGTGGGACACCCCTAACAATGAGCAGTTCTTC. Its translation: CASRWDTPNNEQFF.

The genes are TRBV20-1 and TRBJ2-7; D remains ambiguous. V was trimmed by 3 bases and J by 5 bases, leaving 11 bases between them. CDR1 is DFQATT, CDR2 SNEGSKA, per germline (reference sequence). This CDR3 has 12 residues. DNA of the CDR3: TGCAGTGCTAGGACGACTCTGGACGAGCAGTACTTC. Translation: CSARTTLDEQYF.

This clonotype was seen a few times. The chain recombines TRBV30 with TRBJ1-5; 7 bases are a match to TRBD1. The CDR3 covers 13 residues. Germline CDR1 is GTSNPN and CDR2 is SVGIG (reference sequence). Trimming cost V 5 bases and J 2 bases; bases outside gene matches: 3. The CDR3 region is CAWDRDRNQPQHF. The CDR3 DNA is TGTGCCTGGGACAGGGATCGCAATCAGCCCCAGCATTTT.

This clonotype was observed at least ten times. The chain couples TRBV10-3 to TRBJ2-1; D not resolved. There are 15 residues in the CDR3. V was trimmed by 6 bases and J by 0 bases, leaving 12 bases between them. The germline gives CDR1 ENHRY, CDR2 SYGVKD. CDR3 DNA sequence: TGTGCCATCAGCAGGTTATCAAACTCCTACAATGAGCAGTTCTTC. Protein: CAISRLSNSYNEQFF.